The T cell receptor (beta chain) under discussion was sequenced for a study of identical twins. General study findings and limits: There were fewer insertions in abundant cord blood beta clonotypes, but memory repertoires showed no such pattern. Less excess twin sharing appeared in beta out-of-frame sequences. Those out-of-frame alpha sequences shared by twins showed an excess of low generation probability.

One entry per CDR3 protein, called by TCRdb with MiXCR from the 5' RACE reads. The sample contains roughly 690,000 distinct CDR3 sequences, roughly 6% of which appear only once. This clonotype has more than one count but fewer than ten. Its target is unknown. Sequence at one end of the junction differs from germline and may be a read error. The CDR3 totals 14 residues. The chain is built from TRBV12-3 or TRBV12-4 and TRBJ2-7, with 10 positions matching TRBD1. The TCR sequence derives from a man between 18 and 35 years old in good health. Sequences were obtained from naive T cells sorted from blood. The CDR3 is CASRMTGGSNEQYF. CDR3 in DNA: TGTGCCAGCAGGATGACAGGGGGCTCCAACGAGCAGTACTTC.